One and the same sample provided the 5 T cell receptor beta chains below, sequenced in a study of CD8 T cells in Susac syndrome. With random hexamers, roughly 0.45 to 1 ug RNA was reverse transcribed. TCRdb analysed the immunoSEQ multiplex PCR reads with MiXCR anew, one entry per CDR3 protein. This table holds 70,000 or so distinct CDR3 sequences, roughly 95% found once. The source material was CD8+ T cells from PBMCs. Receptors were obtained from a human donor with multiple sclerosis.

The chain joins TRBV7-9 to TRBJ1-5; D gene ambiguous. The germline gives CDR1 SEHNR, CDR2 FQNEAQ (reference sequence). The length of the CDR3 is 16 residues. Trimming removed 1 base at V and 2 bases at J, with 12 bases between. CDR3 coding DNA: TGTGCCAGCAGCTTAGTCAGTGCCACGGGCAATCAGCCCCAGCATTTT. It codes for CASSLVSATGNQPQHF.

The chain combines TRBV29-1 with TRBJ1-2, with D possibly matching TRBD1 (6 bases). Trimming left V 7 bases short and J 8 bases short, with 17 bases between. Germline assignment: CDR1 SQVTM and CDR2 ANQGSEA. The CDR3 is 12 amino acids. The CDR3 nucleotides read TGCAGCGCCGGCGAGGGGGGGAGAGGCTACACCTTC. Translating it yields CSAGEGGRGYTF.

The V gene is TRBV27, the J gene TRBJ1-6; 7 bases line up with TRBD1. Germline lookup yields CDR1 MNHEY and CDR2 SMNVEV (reference sequence). The CDR3 runs 15 residues. The V and J ends lost 0 bases and 10 bases, in that order; junction bases with no gene match: 6. CDR3 DNA sequence: TGTGCCAGCAGTTTATCGGCAGGGGGTGGCTCACCCCTCCACTTT. This gives the protein CASSLSAGGGSPLHF.

The gene calls are TRBV19 and TRBJ2-2; D perhaps matches TRBD2 (5 bases). From germline, CDR1 is LNHDA and CDR2 SQIVND (reference sequence). This CDR3 is built from 16 residues. The V end lost 5 bases, the J end lost 6 bases, and 19 bases lay between the germline ends. In nucleotides, the CDR3 is TGTGCCAGTAGTCGGCCCGACTACGACAATGCCGGGGAGCTGTTTTTT. Residues: CASSRPDYDNAGELFF.

V usage is TRBV19 and J usage is TRBJ1-5, with 7 nucleotides matching TRBD1. This CDR3 is 15 amino acids long. V trimming: 5 bases; J trimming: 2 bases; junction bases outside the gene matches: 6. Germline V gives CDR1 LNHDA, CDR2 SQIVND (reference sequence). CDR3 residues: CASSPLGTGNQPQHF. The CDR3 coding sequence is TGTGCCAGTAGTCCACTGGGGACAGGCAATCAGCCCCAGCATTTT.